One sample yielded the 9 T cell receptor beta chains listed below, sequenced in a study of beta chain features in type 1 diabetes. Study-wide results and limits: Moderately but significantly shorter TCRB CDR3s were found in Type 1 diabetes patients in all four CD4+ subsets.

Their antigens are not known. The sequenced template was cDNA made from the entire isolated RNA. Sequencing was performed with immunoSEQ multiplex PCR; in TCRdb, only in-frame clones are kept and a portion is missing. The sample includes 130,000 or so clones, 7% to 10% of them seen just once. The sample consisted of central memory CD4+ T cells from blood. All receptors derive from a man younger than 40 with type 1 diabetes.

The V gene is TRBV7-9, the J gene TRBJ1-1; 8 bases map to TRBD1. The CDR3 is 15 amino acids. Germline CDR1 and CDR2: SEHNR and FQNEAQ (reference sequence). V shed 6 bases and J 5 bases; nucleotides not matched to a gene: 11. The CDR3 bases are TGTGCCAGCAGTGCAGGGACAGGTCAAGAAACTGAAGCTTTCTTT. It is translated as CASSAGTGQETEAFF.

This clone was recorded a few times. One end of the junction varies from germline; a read error may be responsible. The V and J genes are TRBV28 and TRBJ1-4; perhaps TRBD1 as D (5 bases). The CDR3 totals 12 residues. From germline, CDR1 is MDHEN and CDR2 SYDVKM. CDR3 region: CACRQYNEKLFF. The CDR3 DNA sequence: TGTGCCTGCAGACAGTATAATGAAAAACTGTTTTTT.

This clone was seen a few times. The CDR3 nucleotides read TGTGCCAGCAGCCTGGGAGGAAAGAACACTGAAGCTTTCTTT. Amino acids: CASSLGGKNTEAFF. This chain links TRBV7-3 with TRBJ1-1; D is unclear. V lost 5 bases, J lost 1 base, and 11 bases lay in between. CDR1 SGHTA and CDR2 FQGTGA come from the germline V gene. The CDR3 has 14 residues.

The rearrangement uses TRBV28 and TRBJ1-2; a possible D gene is TRBD1 (5 bases). The V gene's germline CDR1 is MDHEN and CDR2 SYDVKM. CDR3 length equals 16 residues. Trimming removed 6 bases at V and 8 bases at J, with 25 bases between. CDR3 loop: CASSLTEAAAHGGYTF. Written as DNA, the CDR3 is TGTGCCAGCAGCTTGACAGAGGCGGCTGCCCATGGAGGCTACACCTTC.

The chain couples TRBV9 to TRBJ2-7; TRBD1 might be the D (5 bases). The germline V and J ends were trimmed by 2 bases and 5 bases, with 11 bases remaining between them. The CDR3 is 13 amino acids. The germline V gene encodes CDR1 SGDLS and CDR2 YYNGEE. CDR3: CASSVQGSNEQYF. The CDR3 DNA is TGTGCCAGCAGCGTCCAGGGATCTAACGAGCAGTACTTC.

This clone was observed a few times. This chain uses TRBV10-3 with TRBJ1-1; TRBD1 is a possible D gene (6 bases). The V gene lost 3 bases and the J gene lost 4 bases, with 12 bases spanning the gap. CDR1 ENHRY and CDR2 SYGVKD come from the germline V gene. The CDR3 is 14 residues long. This CDR3 is CAISERQGSTEAFF. In DNA, the CDR3 is TGTGCCATCAGTGAACGGCAGGGGTCCACTGAAGCTTTCTTT.

This clone was picked up a small number of times. The genes are TRBV5-1 and TRBJ2-1, with 9 nucleotides matching TRBD2. The CDR3 has 16 amino acids. The trim removed 4 bases at V and 7 bases at J, leaving 12 bases unmatched. Per the germline V gene, CDR1 is SGHRS and CDR2 is YFSETQ. DNA for the CDR3: TGCGCCAGCAGCCCTGGGCGCGGGGGGGCCTTAAATGAGCAGTTCTTC. This codes for CASSPGRGGALNEQFF.

In this sample, this clone turned up a few times. The rearrangement uses TRBV6-5 and TRBJ2-1; 7 nucleotides agree with TRBD1. J gave up 3 bases and V 6 bases, and 2 bases lay outside the gene matches. Germline-derived CDR1 and CDR2 are MNHEY and SVGAGI. This CDR3 region has 13 residues. The CDR3 DNA sequence: TGTGCCAGCAGAAGGACAGGCTACAATGAGCAGTTCTTC. It yields the protein CASRRTGYNEQFF.

The V and J genes are TRBV19 and TRBJ2-5; perhaps TRBD2 as D (7 bases). The V end lost 5 bases, the J end lost 5 bases, and 12 bases lay between the germline ends. CDR3 size: 13 residues. CDR1 and CDR2 from the germline V gene are LNHDA and SQIVND (reference sequence). The CDR3 DNA reads TGTGCCAGTAGTGAACAGGGAGGGGAGACCCAGTACTTC. Its translation: CASSEQGGETQYF.